This T cell receptor (beta chain) was sequenced in a study of a mutant IDH1 vaccine in newly diagnosed glioma. About the research overall: Vaccines began 4-6 weeks after radiotherapy alone, or with temozolomide cycles. Treatment recipients were about 62% male and around 40% female, and their mean age was 40.4 years. Those enrolled had earlier been treated with radiotherapy, temozolomide, or both, mostly both.

Note on this clone: No antigen is known for it.

This table comes from immunoSEQ multiplex PCR, and its TCRdb copy is limited to in-frame clones, with some not included. The sample yields tens of thousands of clones, roughly 86% seen once. Findings of the study overall: Researchers report vaccine-induced immune responses in more than 90% of patients.

Stated time point: week 47, end of study. The study gave 300 ug of mutant IDH1 20-mer peptide per vaccine dose, with topical imiquimod. Deletions cut 3 bases from V and 3 bases from J, with 10 bases between. Germline values: CDR1 SGDLS, CDR2 YYNGEE. This CDR3 contains 13 residues. The rearrangement joins TRBV9 to TRBJ2-7; D possibly uses TRBD1 or TRBD2 (5 bases each). This TCR was recovered from a woman in her forties or fifties with glioma. The sequencing here drew on PBMCs, taken from a glioma patient whose treatment included an IDH1 peptide vaccine. DNA for the CDR3: TGTGCCAGCAGCGCCGGGACCGGCTACGAGCAGTACTTC. It encodes CASSAGTGYEQYF.